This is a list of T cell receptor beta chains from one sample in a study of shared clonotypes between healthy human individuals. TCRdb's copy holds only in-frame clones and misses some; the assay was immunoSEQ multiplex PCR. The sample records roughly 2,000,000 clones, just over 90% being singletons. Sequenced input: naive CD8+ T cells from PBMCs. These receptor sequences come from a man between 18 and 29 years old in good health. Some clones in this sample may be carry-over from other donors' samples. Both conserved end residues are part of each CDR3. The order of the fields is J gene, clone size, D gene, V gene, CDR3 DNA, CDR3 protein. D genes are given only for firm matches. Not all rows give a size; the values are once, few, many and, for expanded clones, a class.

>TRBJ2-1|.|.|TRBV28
TGTGCCAGCACCCTCAGGACCCTCTACAATGAGCAGTTCTTC
CASTLRTLYNEQFF
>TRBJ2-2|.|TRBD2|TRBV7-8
TGTGCCAGCAGCTTATTACTAGCGGGAGGTATCGACACCGGGGAGCTGTTTTTT
CASSLLLAGGIDTGELFF
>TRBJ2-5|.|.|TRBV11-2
TGTGCCAGCAGCCTCCGGGACAATCTCCAAGAGACCCAGTACTTC
CASSLRDNLQETQYF
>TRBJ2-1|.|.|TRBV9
TGTGCCAGCAGCTCCTTGGGTTTCAAAGACTCGAATGAGCAGTTCTTC
CASSSLGFKDSNEQFF
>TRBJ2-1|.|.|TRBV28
TGTGCCAGCAGTTTTGCCTCCACCTCCTACAATGAGCAGTTCTTC
CASSFASTSYNEQFF
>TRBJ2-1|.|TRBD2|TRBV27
TGTGCCACCGGGAGGACACCGGGAGGGCGCAACAATGAGCAGTTCTTC
CATGRTPGGRNNEQFF
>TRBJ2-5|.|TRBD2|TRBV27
TGTGCCAGCAGTCCGCTCGGGACTAGCGGGATAGGCCCAGAGACCCAGTACTTC
CASSPLGTSGIGPETQYF
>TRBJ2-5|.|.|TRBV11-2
TGTGCCAGCAGCCCAGGGTTACGGGAGACCCAGTACTTC
CASSPGLRETQYF
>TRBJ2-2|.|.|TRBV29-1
TGCAGCGTAATTGGGCCCGGGGAGCTGTTTTTT
CSVIGPGELFF
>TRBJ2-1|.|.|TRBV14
TGTGCCAGCAGCCTCGCTCAGGGGGGTGAGCAGTTCTTC
CASSLAQGGEQFF
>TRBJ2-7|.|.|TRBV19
TGTGCCACCCCCCGGGGGGATGTGGGACAGGAGAACTCCTACGAGCAGTACTTC
CATPRGDVGQENSYEQYF
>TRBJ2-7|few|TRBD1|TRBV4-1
TGCGCCAGCAGCCAACGACAGGGTTCGGACGAGCAGTACTTC
CASSQRQGSDEQYF
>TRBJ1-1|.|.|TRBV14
TGTGCCACCCACCCCCTGGGGGGCACTGAAGCTTTCTTT
CATHPLGGTEAFF
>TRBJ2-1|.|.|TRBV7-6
TGTGCCAGCAGCTTAGGCGAGAGGGACTTGCAGTTCTTC
CASSLGERDLQFF
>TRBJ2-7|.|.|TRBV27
TGTGCCAGCAGTACCCCGGAGGGCCTATCCTACGAGCAGTACTTC
CASSTPEGLSYEQYF
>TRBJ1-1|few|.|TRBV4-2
TGTGCCAGCAGCCAACCAGGCACTGAAGCTTTCTTT
CASSQPGTEAFF
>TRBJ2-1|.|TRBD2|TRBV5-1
TGCGCCAGCAGGACTAGCGGGAGTCTCCATGAGCAGTTCTTC
CASRTSGSLHEQFF
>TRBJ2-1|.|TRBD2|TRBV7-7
TGTGCCAGCAGCTTAGGACTAGCGAACTACAATGAGCAGTTCTTC
CASSLGLANYNEQFF
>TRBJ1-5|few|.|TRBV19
TGTGCCAGTATGAGGGGTGGTCAGCCCCAGCATTTT
CASMRGGQPQHF
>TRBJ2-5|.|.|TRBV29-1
TGCAGCGTCGAACTAGCTGGCCAAGAGACCCAGTACTTC
CSVELAGQETQYF
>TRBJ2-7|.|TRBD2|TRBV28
TGTGCCAGCAGTCCCAAAGGACTAGCGGGCTCGTACGAGCAGTACTTC
CASSPKGLAGSYEQYF
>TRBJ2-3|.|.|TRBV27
TGTGCCAGCAGCCCCGAATCATTAGCGGCTCCCACAGATACGCAGTATTTT
CASSPESLAAPTDTQYF
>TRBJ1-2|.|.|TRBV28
TGTGAGCCCGCGGGCTACACCTTC
CEPAGYTF
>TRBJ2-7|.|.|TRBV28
TGTGCCAGCAGCCTGGGCGGTAGGTACGAGCAGTACTTC
CASSLGGRYEQYF
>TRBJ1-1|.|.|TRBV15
TGTGCCACCAGCATGGGGGTCGGAACTCGGACGTCTGAAGCTTTCTTT
CATSMGVGTRTSEAFF
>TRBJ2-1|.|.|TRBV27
TGTGCCAGCAGTTTAGGGATAGCCTACAATGAGCAGTTCTTC
CASSLGIAYNEQFF
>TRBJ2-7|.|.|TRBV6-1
TGTGCCAGCAGGGGGACTTCCGCCTCCTACGAGCAGTACTTC
CASRGTSASYEQYF
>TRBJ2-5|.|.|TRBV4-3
TGCGCCAGCAGCCAAGATGGGTTCCAAGAGACCCAGTACTTC
CASSQDGFQETQYF
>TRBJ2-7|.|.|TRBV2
TGTGCCAGCAGTGAAGCACGCGCAGGGGGGGCCTACGAGCAGTACTTC
CASSEARAGGAYEQYF
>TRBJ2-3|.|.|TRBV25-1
TGTGCCAGCAGTGGTAATAGCACAGATACGCAGTATTTT
CASSGNSTDTQYF
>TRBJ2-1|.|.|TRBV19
TGTGCCAGTAGTATAGTCCCCCTTCATGAGCAGTTCTTC
CASSIVPLHEQFF
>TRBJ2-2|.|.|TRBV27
TGTGCCAGCACCACGGGGGTTTTCACCGGGGAGCTGTTTTTT
CASTTGVFTGELFF
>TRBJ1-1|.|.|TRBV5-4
TGTGCCAGCAGCTGGGGCCGAAACACTGAAGCTTTCTTT
CASSWGRNTEAFF
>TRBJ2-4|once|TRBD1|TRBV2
TGTGCCAGCACGGAAAACAGGGGCTTGACCAAAAACATTCAGTACTTC
CASTENRGLTKNIQYF
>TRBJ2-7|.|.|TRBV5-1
TGCGCCAGCAGCACCGGCAACTACGAGCAGTACTTC
CASSTGNYEQYF
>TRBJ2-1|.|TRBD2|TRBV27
TGTGCCAGCAGTTCACCAAGCGGGAGGGCCCACAATGAGCAGTTCTTC
CASSSPSGRAHNEQFF
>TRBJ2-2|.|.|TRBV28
TGTGCCAGCAGTTCCACGGACAGAAACACCGGGGAGCTGTTTTTT
CASSSTDRNTGELFF
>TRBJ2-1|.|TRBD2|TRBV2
TGTGCCAGTTTAGGGACTAGCGCGTACAATGAGCAGTTCTTC
CASLGTSAYNEQFF
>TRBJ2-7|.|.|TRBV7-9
TGTGCCAGCAGCCCTTCCAGCTACGAGCAGTACTTC
CASSPSSYEQYF
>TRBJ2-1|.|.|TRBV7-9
TGTGCCAGCAGCGGAGAGGGGCCCCTGCCCTCGGGAAATGAGCAGTTCTTC
CASSGEGPLPSGNEQFF
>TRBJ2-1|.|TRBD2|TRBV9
TGTGCCAGCAGCGTAGCTACTAGCGGGGTCCCCCATGAGCAGTTCTTC
CASSVATSGVPHEQFF
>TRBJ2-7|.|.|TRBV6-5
TGTGCCAGCAGTTATTCCGACGAGTCCTACGAGCAGTACTTC
CASSYSDESYEQYF
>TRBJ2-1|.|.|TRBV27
TGTGCCAGCAGTCTTCGCGGAATATACAATGAGCAGTTCTTC
CASSLRGIYNEQFF
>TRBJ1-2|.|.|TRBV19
TGTGCCAGTAGCGGACACCCGTATGGCTACACCTTC
CASSGHPYGYTF
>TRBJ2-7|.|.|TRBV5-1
TGCGCCAGCAGCCCGGCGACCGTCTCCTGGGAGGAGCAGTACTTC
CASSPATVSWEEQYF
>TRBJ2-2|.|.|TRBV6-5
TGTGCCAGCAGTTACGTGCCACGGCCCACCGGGGAGCTGTTTTTT
CASSYVPRPTGELFF